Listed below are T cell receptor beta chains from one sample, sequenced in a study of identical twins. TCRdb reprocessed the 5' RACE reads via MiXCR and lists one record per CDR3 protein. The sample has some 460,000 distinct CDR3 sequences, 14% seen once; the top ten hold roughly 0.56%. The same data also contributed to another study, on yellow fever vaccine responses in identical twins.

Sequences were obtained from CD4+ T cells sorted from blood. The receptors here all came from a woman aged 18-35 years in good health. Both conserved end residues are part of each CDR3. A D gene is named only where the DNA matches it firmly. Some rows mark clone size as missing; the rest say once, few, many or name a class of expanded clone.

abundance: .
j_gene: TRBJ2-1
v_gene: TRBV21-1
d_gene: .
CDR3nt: TGTGCCAGCGAAGGTCCCGGAGCGGGAGGCTTACCATCCTACAATGAGCAGTTCTTC
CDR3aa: CASEGPGAGGLPSYNEQFF

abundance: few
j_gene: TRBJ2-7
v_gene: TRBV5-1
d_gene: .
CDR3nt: TGCGCCAGCAGCTTAAGGAGTTCGGGCGAGCAGTACTTC
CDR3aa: CASSLRSSGEQYF

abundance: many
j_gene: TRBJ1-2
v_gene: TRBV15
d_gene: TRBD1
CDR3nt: TGTGCCACCAGCAGAGACAGGGGGAATGGCTACACCTTC
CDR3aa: CATSRDRGNGYTF

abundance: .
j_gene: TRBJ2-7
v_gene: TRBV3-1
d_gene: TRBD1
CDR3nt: TGTGCCAGCAGCCGGGGACAGCTCTACGAGCAGTACTTC
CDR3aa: CASSRGQLYEQYF

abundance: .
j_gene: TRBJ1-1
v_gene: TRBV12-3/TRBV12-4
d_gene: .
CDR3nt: TGTGCCAGCAGTTCTGCAGCCGTTTTTGACACTGAAGCTTTCTTT
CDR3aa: CASSSAAVFDTEAFF

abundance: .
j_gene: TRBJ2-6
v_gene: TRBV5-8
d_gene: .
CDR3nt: TGTGCCAGCAGCTTGGGGGAGTGGAACTCTGGGGCCAACGTCCTGACTTTC
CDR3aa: CASSLGEWNSGANVLTF

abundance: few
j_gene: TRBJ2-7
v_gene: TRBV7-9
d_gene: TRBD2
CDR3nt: TGTGCCAGCAGCTTAAAGGCGGGAGAAGCCTACGAGCAGTACTTC
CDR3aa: CASSLKAGEAYEQYF

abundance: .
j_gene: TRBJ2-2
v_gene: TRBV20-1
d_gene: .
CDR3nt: TGCAGTGCTAGTTCAAGAACCGGGGAGCTGTTTTTT
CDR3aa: CSASSRTGELFF

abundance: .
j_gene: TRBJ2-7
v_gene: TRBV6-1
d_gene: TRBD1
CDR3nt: TGTGCCAGCAGTCGTGCGGGACAGGCCTACGAGCAGTACTTC
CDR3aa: CASSRAGQAYEQYF

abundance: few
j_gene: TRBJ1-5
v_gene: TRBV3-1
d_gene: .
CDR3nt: TGTGCCAGCAGCTCTGTGGGCGGTGGCAGCAATCAGCCCCAGCATTTT
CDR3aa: CASSSVGGGSNQPQHF

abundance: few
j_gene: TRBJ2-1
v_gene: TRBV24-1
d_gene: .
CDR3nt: TGTGCCACCAGGCGGGACGGAGCCTACAATGAGCAGTTCTTC
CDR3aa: CATRRDGAYNEQFF

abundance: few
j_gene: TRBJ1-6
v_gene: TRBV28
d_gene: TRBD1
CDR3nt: TGTGCCAGCAGTTTGTATCGACAGGGGAATTCACCCCTCCACTTT
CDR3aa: CASSLYRQGNSPLHF

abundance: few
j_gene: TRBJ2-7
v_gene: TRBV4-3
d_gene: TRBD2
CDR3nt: TGCGCCAGCAGCCAAGATCCAAACCCGACTAGCGGGAGGGTCGTAATCGAGCAGTACTTC
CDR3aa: CASSQDPNPTSGRVVIEQYF

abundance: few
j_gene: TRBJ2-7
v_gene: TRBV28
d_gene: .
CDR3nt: TGTGCCAGCAGTTTGGGGCAGGTCCACGAGCAGTACTTC
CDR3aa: CASSLGQVHEQYF

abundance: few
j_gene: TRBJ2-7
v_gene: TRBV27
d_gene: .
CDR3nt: TGTGCCAGTGGGGGGATCAGTGGTGGCGAGCAGTACTTC
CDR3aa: CASGGISGGEQYF

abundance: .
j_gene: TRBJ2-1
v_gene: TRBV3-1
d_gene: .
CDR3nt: TGTGCCAGCGGCGACCTAGCGAGTAACAATGAGCAGTTCTTC
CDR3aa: CASGDLASNNEQFF

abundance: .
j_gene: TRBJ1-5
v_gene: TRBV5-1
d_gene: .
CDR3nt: TGCGCCAGCAGCTCCGTCGGGGGTCTTCAGCCCCAGCATTTT
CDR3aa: CASSSVGGLQPQHF

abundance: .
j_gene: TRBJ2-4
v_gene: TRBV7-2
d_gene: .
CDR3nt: TGTGCCAGCAGCGTCGAAGGAGGTTGGGGCAAGAAAAACATTCAGTACTTC
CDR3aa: CASSVEGGWGKKNIQYF

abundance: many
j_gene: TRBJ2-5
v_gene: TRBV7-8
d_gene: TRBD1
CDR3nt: TGTGCCAGCAGCTTACGGTCAGGGGGTGAGACCCAGTACTTC
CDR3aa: CASSLRSGGETQYF

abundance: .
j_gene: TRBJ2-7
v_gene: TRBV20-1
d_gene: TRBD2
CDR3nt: TGCAGTGCTACCGGGACTAGCGGGAAGGCGCTCTACGAGCAGTACTTC
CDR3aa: CSATGTSGKALYEQYF

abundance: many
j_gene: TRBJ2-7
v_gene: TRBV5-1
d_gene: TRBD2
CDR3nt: TGCGCCAGCAGCCGCGGATCTGGAGCGGGGGACAACTACGAGCAGTACTTC
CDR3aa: CASSRGSGAGDNYEQYF

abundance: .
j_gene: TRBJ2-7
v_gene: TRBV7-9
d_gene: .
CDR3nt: TGTGCCAGCAGCTTAATTGCCAGCTCCTACGAGCAGTACTTC
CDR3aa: CASSLIASSYEQYF

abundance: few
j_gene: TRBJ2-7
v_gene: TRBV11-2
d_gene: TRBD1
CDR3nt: TGTGCCAGCAGCTTTCTAACCGGGACAGGGAGCTCCTACGAGCAGTACTTC
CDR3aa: CASSFLTGTGSSYEQYF

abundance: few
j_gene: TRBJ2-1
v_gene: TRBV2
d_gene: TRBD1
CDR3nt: TGTGCCAGCACGGTCCGGGACAGGGGACAAGAGCAGTTCTTC
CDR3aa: CASTVRDRGQEQFF

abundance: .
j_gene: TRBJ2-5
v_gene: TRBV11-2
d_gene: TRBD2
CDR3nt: TGTGCCAGCAGATTGGGGACTAGCGGGGCGCCCCTGCAAGAGACCCAGTACTTC
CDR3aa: CASRLGTSGAPLQETQYF

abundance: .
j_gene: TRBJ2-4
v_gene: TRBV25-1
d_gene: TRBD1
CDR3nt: TGTGCCAGCAGTGAATTCCGGGGACAGGAAAACATTCAGTACTTC
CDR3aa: CASSEFRGQENIQYF

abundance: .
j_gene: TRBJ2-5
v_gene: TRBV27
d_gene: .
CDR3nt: TGTGCCAGCAGTTCTTCTAGGAAAGAGACCCAGTACTTC
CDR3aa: CASSSSRKETQYF

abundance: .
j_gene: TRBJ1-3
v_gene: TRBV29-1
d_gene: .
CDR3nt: TGCAGCTTTCAGTCGGGACCTGGAAACACCATATATTTT
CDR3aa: CSFQSGPGNTIYF

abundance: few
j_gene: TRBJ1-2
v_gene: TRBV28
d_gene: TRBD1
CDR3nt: TGTGCCAGCAGCCCTGTGGGACAGGGGAACTATGGCTACACCTTC
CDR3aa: CASSPVGQGNYGYTF

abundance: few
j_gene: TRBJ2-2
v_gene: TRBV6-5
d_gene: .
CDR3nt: TGTGCCAGCAGTTCCCTAGGGGGCGGGAACGCCGGGGAGCTGTTTTTT
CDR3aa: CASSSLGGGNAGELFF

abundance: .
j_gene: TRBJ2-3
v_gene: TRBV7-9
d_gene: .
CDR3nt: TGTGCCAGCAGCTTAAAGGGAGCAGATACGCAGTATTTT
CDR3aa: CASSLKGADTQYF

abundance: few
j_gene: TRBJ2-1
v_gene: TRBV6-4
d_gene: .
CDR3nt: TGTGCCAGCAGTGTCTCGGGGCGGGCATACAATGAGCAGTTCTTC
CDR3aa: CASSVSGRAYNEQFF

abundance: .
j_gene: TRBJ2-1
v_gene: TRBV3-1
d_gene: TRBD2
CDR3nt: TGTGCCAGCAGCCAAGATGGTCTAGCGGGGAATGAGCAGTTCTTC
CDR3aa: CASSQDGLAGNEQFF

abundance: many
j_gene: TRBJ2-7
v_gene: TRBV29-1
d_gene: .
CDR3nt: TGCAGCGTTTACGGACAGCGAAGATCCTACGAGCAGTACTTC
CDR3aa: CSVYGQRRSYEQYF

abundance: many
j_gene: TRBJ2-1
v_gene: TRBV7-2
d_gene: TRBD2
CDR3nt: TGTGCCAGCAGCTTAAAAGCGGGGTACAATGAGCAGTTCTTC
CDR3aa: CASSLKAGYNEQFF

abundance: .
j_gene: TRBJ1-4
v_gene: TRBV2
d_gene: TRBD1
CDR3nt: TGTGCCAGCACCCAGGGGGGTGAAAAACTGTTTTTT
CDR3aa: CASTQGGEKLFF